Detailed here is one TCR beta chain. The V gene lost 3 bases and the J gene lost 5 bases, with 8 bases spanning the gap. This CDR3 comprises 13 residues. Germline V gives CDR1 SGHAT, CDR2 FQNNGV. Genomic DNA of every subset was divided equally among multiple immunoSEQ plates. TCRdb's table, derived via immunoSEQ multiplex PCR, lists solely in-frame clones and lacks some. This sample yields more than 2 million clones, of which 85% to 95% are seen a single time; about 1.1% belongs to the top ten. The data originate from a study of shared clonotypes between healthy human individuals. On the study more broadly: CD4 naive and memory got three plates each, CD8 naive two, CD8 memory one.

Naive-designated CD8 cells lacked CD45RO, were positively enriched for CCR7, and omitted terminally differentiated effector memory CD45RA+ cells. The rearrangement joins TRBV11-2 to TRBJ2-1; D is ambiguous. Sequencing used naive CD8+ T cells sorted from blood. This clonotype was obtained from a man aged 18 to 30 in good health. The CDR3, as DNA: TGTGCCAGCAGCTTTAGTTTGGACAATGAGCAGTTCTTC. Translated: CASSFSLDNEQFF.